Below are 23 T cell receptor beta chains sequenced from a single sample in a study of T cells after yellow fever vaccination. Each CDR3 protein is one row after TCRdb ran MiXCR on the 5' RACE reads. This table holds 400,000 or so distinct CDR3 sequences, under 7.5% found once. The sequences come from PBMCs, collected 5 days after the yellow fever booster vaccination. These receptors were obtained from a man under 40 who received the YFV17D yellow fever vaccine.

This clonotype came up a few times. The genes are TRBV10-3 and TRBJ2-5; 8 nucleotides line up with TRBD2. This CDR3 spans 14 amino acids. Germline loops: CDR1 ENHRY, CDR2 SYGVKD. V dropped 6 bases and J dropped 5; count of bases not matched to a gene: 8. The CDR3 reads CAISYTAGVETQYF. The CDR3 bases are TGTGCCATCAGCTACACAGCGGGAGTTGAGACCCAGTACTTC.

With respect to this clonotype: At one end, the junction sequence differs from germline, possibly due to a read error. The chain employs TRBV7-3 and TRBJ2-1; a possible D gene is TRBD1 (5 bases). CDR1 and CDR2 from the germline V gene are SGHTA and FQGTGA. The CDR3 length is 13 residues. The CDR3 loop is CASSLSPGHEQFF. As DNA, the CDR3 is TGTGCCAGCAGTTTAAGCCCAGGGCATGAGCAGTTCTTC.

In its sample, this clonotype was seen a few times. V gene TRBV12-3 or TRBV12-4 combines with J gene TRBJ1-2, with TRBD1 as a possible D gene (5 bases). The CDR3 is made up of 13 amino acids. V lost 7 bases, J lost 4 bases, and 13 bases lay in between. CDR3 region: CASNWGAGYGYTF. The CDR3 bases are TGTGCCAGCAATTGGGGCGCGGGCTATGGCTACACCTTC.

This clonotype was counted ten times or more. The V call is TRBV20-1, the J call TRBJ2-1, with unresolved D. The CDR3 is 11 amino acids. In germline, CDR1 is DFQATT, CDR2 SNEGSKA (reference sequence). Trimming removed 6 bases at V and 9 bases at J, with 12 bases between. CDR3 in DNA: TGCAGTGCCAAAAATATGGGTGAGCAGTTCTTC. It specifies CSAKNMGEQFF.

This clonotype came up many times. The V gene is TRBV4-2, the J gene TRBJ2-7, with 10 bases lining up with TRBD2. Germline V gene lookup returns CDR1 LGHNA and CDR2 YNFKEQ. The V and J ends lost 0 bases and 7 bases, in that order; junction bases with no gene match: 9. This CDR3 is built from 16 residues. CDR3 protein: CASSQEGAGGIREQYF. The CDR3 DNA sequence: TGTGCCAGCAGCCAAGAAGGAGCGGGGGGGATCCGGGAGCAGTACTTC.

Only a few counts were recorded for this clonotype. This chain uses TRBV20-1 with TRBJ2-7, with 9 bases matching TRBD1. The CDR3 runs to 15 residues. J was trimmed by 3 bases and V by 4 bases; bases with no gene match: 10. Germline V lookup: CDR1 DFQATT, CDR2 SNEGSKA (reference sequence). The CDR3 spells CSATENRGPNYEQYF. The CDR3 DNA is TGCAGTGCTACCGAGAACAGGGGGCCGAACTACGAGCAGTACTTC.

The sample holds a few counts of this clonotype. The chain has TRBV7-9 and TRBJ2-1; 13 nucleotides match TRBD2. This CDR3 is 17 amino acids long. V trimming: 5 bases; J trimming: 3 bases; junction bases outside the gene matches: 7. CDR1 and CDR2 (germline): SEHNR, FQNEAQ (reference sequence). This CDR3 is CASSRTSGSIGYNEQFF. The CDR3 nucleotides are TGTGCCAGCAGCCGGACTAGCGGGAGTATTGGCTACAATGAGCAGTTCTTC.

This clonotype was recorded a few times. V and J are TRBV5-1 and TRBJ1-3, with 8 bases lining up with TRBD1. Germline V lookup: CDR1 SGHRS, CDR2 YFSETQ. J lost 4 bases, V lost 0 bases, and 6 bases had no gene match. The CDR3 extends over 16 amino acids. In DNA form, the CDR3 reads TGCGCCAGCAGCTTGGGCTCAGGGGGCTCCGGAAACACCATATATTTT. The encoded protein is CASSLGSGGSGNTIYF.

This clonotype was seen only a few times. The J gene is TRBJ2-7, the V gene TRBV2, with D possibly being TRBD2 (6 bases). This CDR3 has 12 residues. Trimming removed 6 bases from V and 6 bases from J, with 12 bases in between. Looked up from germline, CDR1 is SNHLY and CDR2 is FYNNEI. The chain's CDR3 is CASRGRSAEQYF. The CDR3 DNA follows: TGTGCCAGCAGGGGGAGGTCCGCCGAGCAGTACTTC.

The sample holds many counts of this clonotype. This chain's CDR3 is CASSRLGGAGTQYF. CDR3 DNA sequence: TGTGCCAGCAGCCGTCTCGGAGGGGCGGGTACGCAGTATTTT. The chain recombines TRBV14 with TRBJ2-3, with D perhaps matching TRBD2 (6 bases). The germline V and J ends were trimmed by 4 bases and 8 bases, with 16 bases remaining between them. The CDR3 is 14 amino acids. Germline V lookup: CDR1 SGHDN, CDR2 FVKESK.

This clonotype came up many times. This chain joins TRBV4-3 and TRBJ2-3; unclear D gene. CDR1 LGHNA and CDR2 YSLEER come from the germline V gene. The CDR3 has 15 amino acids. V dropped 2 bases and J dropped 2 bases, with 11 bases sitting between them. DNA of the CDR3: TGCGCCAGCAGCCAATTACCCACAACCACAGATACGCAGTATTTT. Encoded protein: CASSQLPTTTDTQYF.

This clonotype showed up just a few times. V usage is TRBV5-4 and J usage is TRBJ2-3, with D perhaps matching TRBD1 or TRBD2 (5 bases each). This CDR3 comprises 15 residues. Germline V gene lookup returns CDR1 SGHNT and CDR2 YYREEE (reference sequence). The CDR3 sequence is CATQPQGGSTDTQYF. The CDR3, as DNA: TGTGCAACACAGCCCCAGGGCGGGTCCACAGATACGCAGTATTTT.

This chain joins TRBV28 and TRBJ2-5, with D perhaps being TRBD1 or TRBD2 (6 bases each). Germline assignment: CDR1 MDHEN and CDR2 SYDVKM. Trimming shortened V by 7 bases and J by 7 bases, and 16 bases separated the two germline ends. This CDR3 has 13 residues. CDR3 sequence reads: CASIKPGAWTQYF. The CDR3 DNA reads as TGTGCCAGCATCAAACCGGGGGCGTGGACCCAGTACTTC. The variable domain in full, with the rest retrieved from reference TRBV28 and TRBJ2-5, is DVKVTQSSRYLVKRTGEKVFLECVQDMDHENMFWYRQDPGLGLRLIYFSYDVKMKEKGDIPEGYSVSREKKERFSLILESASTNQTSMYLCASIKPGAWTQYFGPGTRLLVL.

This clonotype has only a few counts. The V and J genes are TRBV28 and TRBJ2-1, with 9 bases that match TRBD2. Germline V gene data show CDR1 as MDHEN and CDR2 as SYDVKM. V gave up 4 bases and J gave up 6 bases; unmatched junction bases: 4. This CDR3 has 14 residues. CDR3 DNA: TGTGCCAGCAGTTCTAGCGGGAACCCCAATGAGCAGTTCTTC. This translates into CASSSSGNPNEQFF.

This clonotype was counted ten times or more. The chain couples TRBV20-1 to TRBJ2-5, with no clear D. V lost 5 bases and J 5 bases, leaving 15 bases between the germline ends. CDR3 length: 13 residues. Germline loops: CDR1 DFQATT, CDR2 SNEGSKA (reference sequence). CDR3 bases: TGCAGTGCTCACGATAGCTCACCTGAGACCCAGTACTTC. It specifies CSAHDSSPETQYF.

This clonotype appeared a few times. The chain is built from TRBV7-2 and TRBJ1-5; D might be TRBD1 (5 bases). Germline V gene lookup returns CDR1 SGHTA and CDR2 FQGNSA. The CDR3 totals 17 residues. Trimming took off 5 bases at V and 1 base at J, with 18 bases between the two ends. CDR3 sequence reads: CASSIMPGRVSNQPQHF. CDR3 DNA: TGTGCCAGCAGCATTATGCCGGGACGGGTAAGCAATCAGCCCCAGCATTTT.

The genes are TRBV20-1 and TRBJ2-5, with TRBD2 as a possible D gene (5 bases). V shed 1 base and J shed 1 base, with 10 bases lying between them. Germline CDR1 reads DFQATT; CDR2 reads SNEGSKA (reference sequence). This CDR3 is built from 14 residues. CDR3 loop: CSARGGGSQETQYF. CDR3 DNA sequence: TGCAGTGCTAGAGGAGGAGGCTCCCAAGAGACCCAGTACTTC.

The table lists this clonotype with a few counts. The rearrangement joins TRBV30 to TRBJ2-7; TRBD2 is a possible D gene (6 bases). The CDR3 is 13 amino acids. Deletions cut 8 bases from V and 6 bases from J, with 20 bases between. Germline lookup yields CDR1 GTSNPN and CDR2 SVGIG (reference sequence). Here the CDR3 DNA reads TGTGCCGGCGGGACGAGTCTTGGCCTCGAGCAGTACTTC. As protein: CAGGTSLGLEQYF.

This clonotype was recorded a few times. This rearrangement joins TRBV28 to TRBJ2-7; no clear D gene. This CDR3 is 15 amino acids long. V lost 6 bases and J lost 7, with 22 bases in between. Germline CDR1 reads MDHEN; CDR2 reads SYDVKM. CDR3 sequence: CASSTSAAPQSEQYF. The CDR3 DNA is TGTGCCAGCAGCACTTCTGCTGCGCCCCAATCAGAGCAGTACTTC.

This clonotype was found many times. The CDR3 region is CSVVGSFNEQFF. CDR3 nucleotides: TGCAGCGTTGTCGGGAGTTTCAATGAGCAGTTCTTC. The rearrangement joins TRBV29-1 to TRBJ2-1; the D gene is possibly TRBD2 (6 bases). Germline CDR1 SQVTM, CDR2 ANQGSEA. V lost 4 bases to trimming and J lost 6 bases, with 10 bases between them. The CDR3 length is 12 residues.

This clonotype has just a few counts. The rearrangement uses TRBV20-1 and TRBJ1-2, with 9 bases identical to TRBD1. CDR1 and CDR2 from the germline V gene are DFQATT and SNEGSKA (reference sequence). This CDR3 comprises 13 residues. V dropped 0 bases and J dropped 7; count of bases not matched to a gene: 3. The CDR3 reads CSAREGDRAGYTF. The CDR3 DNA sequence: TGCAGTGCTAGAGAGGGGGACAGGGCTGGCTACACCTTC.

This clonotype was detected ten times or more. CDR3 DNA sequence: TGTGCCAGCAGTTTTGGGACAGGGGCCCGACAGGCAGATACGCAGTATTTT. It translates to CASSFGTGARQADTQYF. The rearrangement links TRBV12-3 or TRBV12-4 to TRBJ2-3; TRBD1 agrees at 10 bases. The CDR3 has 17 amino acids. J was trimmed by 4 bases and V by 3 bases; bases with no gene match: 10.

The chain has TRBV5-1 and TRBJ2-1; TRBD2 is a possible D gene (7 bases). The length of the CDR3 is 13 residues. The V and J ends lost 0 bases and 15 bases respectively, with 16 bases between them. Germline CDR1 reads SGHRS; CDR2 reads YFSETQ. The CDR3 DNA reads TGCGCCAGCAGCTTGGGATCGGGGGGCGAGGCGTTCTTC. Its translation is CASSLGSGGEAFF.